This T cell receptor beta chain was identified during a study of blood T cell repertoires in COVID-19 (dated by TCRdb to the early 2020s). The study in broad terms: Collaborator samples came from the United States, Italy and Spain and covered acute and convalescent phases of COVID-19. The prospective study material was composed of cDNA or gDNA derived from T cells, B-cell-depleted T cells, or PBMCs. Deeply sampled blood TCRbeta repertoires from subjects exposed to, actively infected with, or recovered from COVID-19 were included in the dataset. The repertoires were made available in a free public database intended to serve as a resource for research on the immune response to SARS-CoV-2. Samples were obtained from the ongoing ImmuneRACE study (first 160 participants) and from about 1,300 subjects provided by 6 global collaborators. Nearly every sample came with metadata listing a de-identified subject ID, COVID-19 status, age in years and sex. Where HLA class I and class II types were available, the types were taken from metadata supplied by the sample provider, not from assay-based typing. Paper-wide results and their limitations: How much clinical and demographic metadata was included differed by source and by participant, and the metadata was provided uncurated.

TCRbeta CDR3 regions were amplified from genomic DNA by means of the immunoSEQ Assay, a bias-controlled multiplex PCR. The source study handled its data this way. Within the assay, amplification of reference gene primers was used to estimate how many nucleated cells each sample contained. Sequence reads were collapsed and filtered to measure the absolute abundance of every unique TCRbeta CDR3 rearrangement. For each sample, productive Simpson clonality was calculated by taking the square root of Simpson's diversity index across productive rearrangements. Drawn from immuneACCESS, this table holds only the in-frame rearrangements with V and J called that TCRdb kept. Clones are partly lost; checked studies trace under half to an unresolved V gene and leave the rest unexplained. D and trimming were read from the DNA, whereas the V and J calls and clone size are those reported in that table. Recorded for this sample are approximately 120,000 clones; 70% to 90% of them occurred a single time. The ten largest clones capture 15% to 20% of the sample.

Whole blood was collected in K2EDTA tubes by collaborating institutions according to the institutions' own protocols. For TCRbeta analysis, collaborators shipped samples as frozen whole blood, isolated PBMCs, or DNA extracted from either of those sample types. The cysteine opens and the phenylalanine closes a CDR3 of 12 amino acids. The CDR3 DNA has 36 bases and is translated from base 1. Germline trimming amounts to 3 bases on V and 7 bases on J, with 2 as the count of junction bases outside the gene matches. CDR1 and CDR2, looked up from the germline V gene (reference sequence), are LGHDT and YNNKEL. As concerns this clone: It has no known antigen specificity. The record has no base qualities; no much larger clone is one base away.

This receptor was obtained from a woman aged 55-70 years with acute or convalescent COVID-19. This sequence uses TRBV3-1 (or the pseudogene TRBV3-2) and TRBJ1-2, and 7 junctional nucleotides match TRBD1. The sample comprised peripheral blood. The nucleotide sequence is TGTGCCAGCAGCCAGGGACAGTTTGGCTACACCTTC. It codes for CASSQGQFGYTF.